This TCR beta chain was observed in a study of PD-L1 blockade in urothelial cancer. Overall study: It was around 2014 that patients started atezolizumab at 1,200 mg intravenously every 3 weeks. Study-wide findings and caveats: Patients with below-median pretreatment blood clonality survived longer.

A word on this clone: Its antigen is as yet unknown.

TCRdb's copy holds only in-frame clones and misses some; the assay was immunoSEQ multiplex PCR. The top ten clones hold around 4% of a sample with about 110,000 clones, 75% to 95% of them seen once. Time point specified: peripheral blood 6 weeks after treatment start. Locally advanced or metastatic urothelial carcinoma was diagnosed in the patients. Germline CDR1 MNHEY, CDR2 SVGAGI. CDR3 size: 15 residues. V was clipped by 5 bases and J by 2 bases, with 16 bases between them. The gene calls are TRBV6-5 and TRBJ2-7; TRBD2 is a possible D gene (6 bases). Sequenced material: PBMCs, taken around atezolizumab (anti-PD-L1) treatment. The origin of this receptor is a man between 60 and 75 years old with urothelial cancer. This CDR3 is CASSPSGLGAYEQYF. DNA of the CDR3: TGTGCCAGCAGTCCCAGCGGGTTGGGAGCCTACGAGCAGTACTTC.